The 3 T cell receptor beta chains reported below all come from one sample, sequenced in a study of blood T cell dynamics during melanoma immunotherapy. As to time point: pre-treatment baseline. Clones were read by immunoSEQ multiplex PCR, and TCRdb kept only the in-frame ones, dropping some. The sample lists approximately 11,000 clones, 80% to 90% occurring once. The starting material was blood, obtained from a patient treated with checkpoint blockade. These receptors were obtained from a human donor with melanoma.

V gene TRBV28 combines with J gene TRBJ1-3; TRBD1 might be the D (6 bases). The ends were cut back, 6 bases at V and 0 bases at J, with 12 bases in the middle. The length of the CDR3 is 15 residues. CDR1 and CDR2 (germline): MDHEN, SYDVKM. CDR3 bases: TGTGCCAGCAGGGGAACAGGGAGCTCTGGAAACACCATATATTTT. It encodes CASRGTGSSGNTIYF.

CDR3: CASSVAVGTGTHEQYF. For the CDR3, the DNA is TGTGCCAGCAGCGTAGCTGTGGGGACAGGGACACACGAGCAGTACTTC. This chain joins TRBV9 and TRBJ2-7, with 9 positions matching TRBD1. This CDR3 has 16 amino acids. CDR1 and CDR2 from the germline V gene are SGDLS and YYNGEE. The V and J ends lost 0 bases and 5 bases, in that order; junction bases with no gene match: 9. Variable domain in full (rest from reference TRBV9 and TRBJ2-7): DSGVTQTPKHLITATGQRVTLRCSPRSGDLSVYWYQQSLDQGLQFLIQYYNGEERAKGNILERFSAQQFPDLHSELNLSSLELGDSALYFCASSVAVGTGTHEQYFGPGTRLTVT.

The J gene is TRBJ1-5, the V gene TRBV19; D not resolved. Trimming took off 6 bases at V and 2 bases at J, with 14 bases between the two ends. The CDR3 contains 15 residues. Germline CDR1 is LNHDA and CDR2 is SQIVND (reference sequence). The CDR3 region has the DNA TGTGCCAGTAGAACACCCGGGTCTCGCAATCAGCCCCAGCATTTT. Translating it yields CASRTPGSRNQPQHF. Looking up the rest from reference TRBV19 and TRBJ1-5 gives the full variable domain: DGGITQSPKYLFRKEGQNVTLSCEQNLNHDAMYWYRQDPGQGLRLIYYSQIVNDFQKGDIAEGYSVSREKKESFPLTVTSAQKNPTAFYLCASRTPGSRNQPQHFGDGTRLSIL.